This TCR beta chain was observed in a study of long-term antiretroviral therapy in people with HIV. Version v3.0 of the immunoSEQ assay was performed at survey level. Sequencing set out to capture roughly 40,000-55,000 T-cell genomes per sample. Profiled with immunoSEQ multiplex PCR; TCRdb holds only in-frame clones, not every one. Seen here are about 24,000 clones, roughly 80% observed once, and the top ten hold 23%. A remark on this clone: One end of the junction varies from germline; a read error may be responsible.

This CDR3 spans 14 amino acids. The germline V gene encodes CDR1 SGHRS and CDR2 YFSETQ. The source material was unsorted PBMCs, sampled 0.4 years after starting antiretroviral therapy. The V gene is TRBV5-1, the J gene TRBJ1-1, with 9 bases aligning to TRBD1. The receptor was derived from a middle-aged man with HIV. The CDR3 loop reads CASRDRGMNTEAFF. The CDR3 coding sequence is TGCGCCAGCCGCGACAGGGGGATGAACACCGAAGCTTTCTTT.